The present T cell receptor beta chain was sequenced within a study of cytomegalovirus exposure and HLA in healthy donors. Study-wide points: Common viral pathogens were later found to be apparently linked to several of the most significant clusters.

Germline V gene sequence: CDR1 LNHDA, CDR2 SQIVND (reference sequence). This CDR3 is 14 amino acids long. V was cut by 4 bases and J by 1 base, with 8 bases left in between. This PCR relied on a set of 60 Vbeta primers and 13 Jbeta primers. The data were produced by immunoSEQ multiplex PCR, yet TCRdb's version contains in-frame clones alone and is incomplete. The data show roughly 130,000 clones, with roughly 84% seen just once and 2% to 3% held by the top ten. A note on this clone: What it binds is not known.

The clonotype was recovered from a man aged 50 to 60 in good health and CMV-seronegative. The J gene is TRBJ1-3, the V gene TRBV19; no firm D call. The sequenced sample consisted of PBMCs. The CDR3 loop is CASSKPGSGNTIYF. Here the CDR3 DNA reads TGTGCCAGTAGTAAGCCGGGGTCTGGAAACACCATATATTTT.